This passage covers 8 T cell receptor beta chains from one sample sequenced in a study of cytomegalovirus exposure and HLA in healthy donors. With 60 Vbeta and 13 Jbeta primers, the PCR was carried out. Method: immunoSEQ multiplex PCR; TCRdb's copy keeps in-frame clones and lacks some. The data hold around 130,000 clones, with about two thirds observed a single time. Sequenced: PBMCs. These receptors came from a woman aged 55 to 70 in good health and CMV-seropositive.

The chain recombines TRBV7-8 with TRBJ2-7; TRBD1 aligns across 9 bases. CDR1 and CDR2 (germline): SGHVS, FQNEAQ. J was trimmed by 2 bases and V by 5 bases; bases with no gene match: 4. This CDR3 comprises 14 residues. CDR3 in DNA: TGTGCCAGCAGCCCCAGGGACAGGGCCTACGAGCAGTACTTC. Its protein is CASSPRDRAYEQYF.

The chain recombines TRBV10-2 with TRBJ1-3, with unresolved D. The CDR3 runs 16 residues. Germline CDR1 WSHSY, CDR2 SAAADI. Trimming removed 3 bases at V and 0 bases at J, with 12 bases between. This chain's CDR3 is CASSDPTPSSGNTIYF. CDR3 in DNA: TGCGCCAGCAGTGATCCAACACCGTCCTCTGGAAACACCATATATTTT.

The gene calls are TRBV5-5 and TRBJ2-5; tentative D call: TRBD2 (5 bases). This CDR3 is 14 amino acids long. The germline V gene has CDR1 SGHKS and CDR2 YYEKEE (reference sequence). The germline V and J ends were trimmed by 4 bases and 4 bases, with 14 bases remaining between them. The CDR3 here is CASSLRAGGETQYF. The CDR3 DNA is TGTGCCAGCAGCCTGAGGGCAGGTGGAGAGACCCAGTACTTC.

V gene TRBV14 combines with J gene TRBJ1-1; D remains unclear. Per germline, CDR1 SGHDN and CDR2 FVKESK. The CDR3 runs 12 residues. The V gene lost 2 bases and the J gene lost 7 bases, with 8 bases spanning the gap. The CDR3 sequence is CASSQIPSEAFF. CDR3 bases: TGTGCCAGCAGCCAAATCCCGAGTGAAGCTTTCTTT.

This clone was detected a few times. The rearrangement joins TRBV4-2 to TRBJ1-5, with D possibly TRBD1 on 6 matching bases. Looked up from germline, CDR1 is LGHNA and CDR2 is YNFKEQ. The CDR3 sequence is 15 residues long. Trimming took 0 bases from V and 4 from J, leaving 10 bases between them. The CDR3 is CASSQEDSPNQPQHF. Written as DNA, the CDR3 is TGTGCCAGCAGCCAAGAGGACAGCCCTAATCAGCCCCAGCATTTT.

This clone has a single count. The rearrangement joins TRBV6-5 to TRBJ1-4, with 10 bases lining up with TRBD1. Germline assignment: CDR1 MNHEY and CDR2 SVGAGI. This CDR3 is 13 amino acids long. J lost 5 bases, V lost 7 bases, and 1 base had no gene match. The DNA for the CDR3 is TGTGCCAGCATGGACAGGGGGAATGAAAAACTGTTTTTT. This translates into CASMDRGNEKLFF.

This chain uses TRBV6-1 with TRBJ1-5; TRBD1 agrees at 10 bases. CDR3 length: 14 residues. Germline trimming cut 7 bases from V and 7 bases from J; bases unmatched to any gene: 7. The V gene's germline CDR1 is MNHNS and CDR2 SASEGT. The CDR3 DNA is TGTGCCAGCATCGGGACAGGGGCGAGACAGCCCCAGCATTTT. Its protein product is CASIGTGARQPQHF.

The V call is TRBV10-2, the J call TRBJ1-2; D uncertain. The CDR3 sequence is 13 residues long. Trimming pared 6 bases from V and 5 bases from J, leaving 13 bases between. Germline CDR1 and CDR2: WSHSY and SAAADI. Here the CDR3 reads CASSLRTVYGYTF. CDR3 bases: TGCGCCAGCAGCCTACGTACAGTGTATGGCTACACCTTC.